Listed here are 5 T cell receptor beta chains from one sample, sequenced in a study of sequential checkpoint blockade in melanoma. Treatment of the sample: randomized to nivolumab then ipilimumab (arm A) or the reverse (arm B). TCRdb keeps only in-frame clones here, not all; method: immunoSEQ multiplex PCR. The sample consists of about 2,500 clones, approximately 15% of them appearing once. The sample consisted of tumor tissue (inferred from file names), taken from a patient given nivolumab and ipilimumab in sequence. The receptors here all came from a human donor with melanoma.

Ten or more counts support this clone. The chain combines TRBV11-3 with TRBJ1-2; 7 nucleotides align to TRBD1. V lost 7 bases and J lost 4; bases outside the gene matches: 9. The germline V gene has CDR1 SGHNT and CDR2 YENEEA. The CDR3 is 14 amino acids. DNA for the CDR3: TGTGCCAGCACCAATTTGACAGGGAGCTATGGCTACACCTTC. This translates into CASTNLTGSYGYTF.

The chain combines TRBV28 with TRBJ1-5; 10 nucleotides agree with TRBD1. CDR3 length equals 15 residues. Germline loops: CDR1 MDHEN, CDR2 SYDVKM. The trim removed 3 bases at V and 7 bases at J, leaving 6 bases unmatched. The CDR3: CASSFLDRGWQPQHF. The CDR3 DNA reads as TGTGCCAGCAGTTTCTTGGACAGGGGGTGGCAGCCCCAGCATTTT.

The chain is built from TRBV10-3 and TRBJ1-1, with a tentative D call TRBD1 (5 bases). Germline V gene data show CDR1 as ENHRY and CDR2 as SYGVKD. This CDR3 region has 14 residues. The V and J ends lost 0 bases and 1 base respectively, with 6 bases between them. The CDR3 coding sequence is TGTGCCATCAGTGAGTCGGGGGGGAACACTGAAGCTTTCTTT. This gives the protein CAISESGGNTEAFF.

This clone has a handful of counts. The rearrangement joins TRBV30 to TRBJ2-1, with D possibly being TRBD1 (6 bases). Trimming shortened V by 0 bases and J by 7 bases, and 7 bases separated the two germline ends. Germline assignment: CDR1 GTSNPN and CDR2 SVGIG (reference sequence). This CDR3 is 12 amino acids long. CDR3 bases: TGTGCCTGGAGTGTAAGGGGGAATGAGCAGTTCTTC. Translating it yields CAWSVRGNEQFF.

The rearrangement joins TRBV14 to TRBJ2-1, with D possibly TRBD2 on 5 matching bases. This CDR3 contains 13 residues. Trimming removed 1 base from V and 15 bases from J, with 16 bases in between. CDR1 is SGHDN and CDR2 is FVKESK in the germline V gene. DNA for the CDR3: TGTGCCAGCAGCCAAGTAGCCGGATCCCGGGGGTTCTTC. It encodes CASSQVAGSRGFF. Together with reference TRBV14 and TRBJ2-1, the CDR3 gives the full variable domain: EAGVTQFPSHSVIEKGQTVTLRCDPISGHDNLYWYRRVMGKEIKFLLHFVKESKQDESGMPNNRFLAERTGGTYSTLKVQPAELEDSGVYFCASSQVAGSRGFFGPGTRLTVL.